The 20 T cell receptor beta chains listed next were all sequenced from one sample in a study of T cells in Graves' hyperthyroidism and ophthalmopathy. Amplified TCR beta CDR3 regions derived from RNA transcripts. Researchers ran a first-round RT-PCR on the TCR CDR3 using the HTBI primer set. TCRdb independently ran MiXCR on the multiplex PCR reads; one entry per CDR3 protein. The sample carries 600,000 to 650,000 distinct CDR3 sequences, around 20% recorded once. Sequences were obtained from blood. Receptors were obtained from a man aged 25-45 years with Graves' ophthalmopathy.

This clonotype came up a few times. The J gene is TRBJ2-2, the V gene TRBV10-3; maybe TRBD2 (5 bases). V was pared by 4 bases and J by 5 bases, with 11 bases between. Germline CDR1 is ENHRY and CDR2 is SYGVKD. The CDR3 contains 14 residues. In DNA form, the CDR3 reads TGTGCCATCAGTGCCGGGGTCTATACCGGGGAGCTGTTTTTT. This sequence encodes CAISAGVYTGELFF.

This CDR3 is CASSLGTGERTEAFF. The CDR3 DNA reads TGTGCCAGCAGCCTAGGGACAGGGGAGCGCACTGAAGCTTTCTTT. The rearrangement uses TRBV5-4 and TRBJ1-1; 10 positions agree with TRBD1. In germline, CDR1 is SGHNT, CDR2 YYREEE (reference sequence). The trim removed 4 bases at V and 4 bases at J, leaving 7 bases unmatched. This CDR3 spans 15 amino acids.

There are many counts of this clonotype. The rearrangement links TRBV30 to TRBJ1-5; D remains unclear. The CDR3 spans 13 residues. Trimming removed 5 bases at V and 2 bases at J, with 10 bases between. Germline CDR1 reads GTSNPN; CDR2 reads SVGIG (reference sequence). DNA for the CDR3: TGTGCCTGGGGGCGTGTGGGCAATCAGCCCCAGCATTTT. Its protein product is CAWGRVGNQPQHF.

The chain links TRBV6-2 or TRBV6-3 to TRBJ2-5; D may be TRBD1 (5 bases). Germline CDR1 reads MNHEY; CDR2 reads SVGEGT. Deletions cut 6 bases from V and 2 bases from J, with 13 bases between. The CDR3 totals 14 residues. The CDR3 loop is CASRPDNSQETQYF. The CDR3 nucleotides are TGTGCCAGCAGGCCGGACAATTCGCAAGAGACCCAGTACTTC.

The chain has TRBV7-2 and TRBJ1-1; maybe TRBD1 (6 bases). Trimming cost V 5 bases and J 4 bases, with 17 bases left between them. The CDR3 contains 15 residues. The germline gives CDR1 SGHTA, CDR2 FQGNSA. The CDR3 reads CASSLPGGLGTEAFF. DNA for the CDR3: TGTGCCAGCAGCCTTCCTGGGGGGCTCGGCACTGAAGCTTTCTTT.

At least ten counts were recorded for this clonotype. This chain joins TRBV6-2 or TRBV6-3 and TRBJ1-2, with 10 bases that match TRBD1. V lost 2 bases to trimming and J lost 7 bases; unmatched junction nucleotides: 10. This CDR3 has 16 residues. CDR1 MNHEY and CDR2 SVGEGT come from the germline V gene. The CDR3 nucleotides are TGTGCCAGCAGTTACATTACCGGGACAGGGGTGCTTGGCTACACCTTC. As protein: CASSYITGTGVLGYTF.

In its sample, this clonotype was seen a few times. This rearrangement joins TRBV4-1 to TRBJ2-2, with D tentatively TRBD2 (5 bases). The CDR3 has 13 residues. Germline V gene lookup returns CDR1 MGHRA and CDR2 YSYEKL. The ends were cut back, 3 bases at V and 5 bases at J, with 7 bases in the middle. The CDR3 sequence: CASSQLATGELFF. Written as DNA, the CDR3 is TGCGCCAGCAGCCAGCTAGCTACCGGGGAGCTGTTTTTT.

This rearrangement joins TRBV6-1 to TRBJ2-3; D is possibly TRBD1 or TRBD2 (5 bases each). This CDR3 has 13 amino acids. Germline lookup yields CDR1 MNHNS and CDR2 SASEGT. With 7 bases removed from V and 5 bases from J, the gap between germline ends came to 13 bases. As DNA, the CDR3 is TGTGCCAGCACCCCCGGGGCGGAAGATACGCAGTATTTT. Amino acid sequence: CASTPGAEDTQYF.

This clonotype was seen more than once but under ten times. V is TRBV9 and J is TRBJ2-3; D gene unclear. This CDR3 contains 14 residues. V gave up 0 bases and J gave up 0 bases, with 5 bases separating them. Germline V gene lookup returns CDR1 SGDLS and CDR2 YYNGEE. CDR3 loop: CASSVGTSTDTQYF. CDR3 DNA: TGTGCCAGCAGCGTAGGAACAAGCACAGATACGCAGTATTTT. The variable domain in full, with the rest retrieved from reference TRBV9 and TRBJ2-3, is DSGVTQTPKHLITATGQRVTLRCSPRSGDLSVYWYQQSLDQGLQFLIQYYNGEERAKGNILERFSAQQFPDLHSELNLSSLELGDSALYFCASSVGTSTDTQYFGPGTRLTVL.

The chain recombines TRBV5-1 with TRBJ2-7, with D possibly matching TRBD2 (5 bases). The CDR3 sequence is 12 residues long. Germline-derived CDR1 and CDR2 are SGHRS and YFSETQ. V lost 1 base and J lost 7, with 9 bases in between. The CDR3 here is CASSLRSGEQYF. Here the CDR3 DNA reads TGCGCCAGCAGCTTGCGCTCGGGGGAGCAGTACTTC.

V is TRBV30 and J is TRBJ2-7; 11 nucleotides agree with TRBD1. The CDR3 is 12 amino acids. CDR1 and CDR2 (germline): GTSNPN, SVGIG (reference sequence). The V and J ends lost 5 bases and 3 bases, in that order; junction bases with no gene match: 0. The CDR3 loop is CAWGTGGYEQYF. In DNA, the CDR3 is TGTGCCTGGGGGACAGGGGGCTACGAGCAGTACTTC.

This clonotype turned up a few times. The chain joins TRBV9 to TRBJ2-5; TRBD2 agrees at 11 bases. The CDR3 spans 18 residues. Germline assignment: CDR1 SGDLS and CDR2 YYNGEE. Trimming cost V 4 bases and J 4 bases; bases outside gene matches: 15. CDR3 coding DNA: TGTGCCAGCAGCCGGACCGGGACTAGCGGTGAAGGATCAGAGACCCAGTACTTC. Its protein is CASSRTGTSGEGSETQYF.

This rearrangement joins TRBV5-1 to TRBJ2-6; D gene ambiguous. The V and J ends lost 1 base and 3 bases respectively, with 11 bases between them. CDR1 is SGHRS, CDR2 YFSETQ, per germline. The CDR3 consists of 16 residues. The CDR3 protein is CASSLSTVFGANVLTF. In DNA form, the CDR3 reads TGCGCCAGCAGCTTGTCCACAGTCTTTGGGGCCAACGTCCTGACTTTC.

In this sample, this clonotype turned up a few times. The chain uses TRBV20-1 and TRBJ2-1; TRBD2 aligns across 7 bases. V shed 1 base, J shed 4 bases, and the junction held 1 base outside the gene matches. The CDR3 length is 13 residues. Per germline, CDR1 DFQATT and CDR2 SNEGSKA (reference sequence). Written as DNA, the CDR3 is TGCAGTGCTAGAGGGGGGGGATACAATGAGCAGTTCTTC. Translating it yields CSARGGGYNEQFF.

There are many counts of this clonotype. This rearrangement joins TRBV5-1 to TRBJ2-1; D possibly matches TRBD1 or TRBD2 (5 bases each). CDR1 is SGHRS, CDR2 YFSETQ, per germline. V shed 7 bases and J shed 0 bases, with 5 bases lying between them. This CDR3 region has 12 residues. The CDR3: CASGGSYNEQFF. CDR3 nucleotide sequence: TGCGCCAGCGGGGGCTCCTACAATGAGCAGTTCTTC.

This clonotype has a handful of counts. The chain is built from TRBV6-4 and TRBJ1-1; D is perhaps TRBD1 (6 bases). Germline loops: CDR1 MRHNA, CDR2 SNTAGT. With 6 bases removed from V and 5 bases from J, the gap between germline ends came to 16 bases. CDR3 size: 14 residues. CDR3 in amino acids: CASRSSQGRTEAFF. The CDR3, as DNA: TGTGCCAGCAGGTCATCCCAGGGGAGGACTGAAGCTTTCTTT.

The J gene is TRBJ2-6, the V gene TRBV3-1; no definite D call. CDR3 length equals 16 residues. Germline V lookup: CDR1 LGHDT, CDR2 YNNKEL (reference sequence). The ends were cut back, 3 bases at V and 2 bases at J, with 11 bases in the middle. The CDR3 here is CASSHWDTAGANVLTF. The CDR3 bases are TGTGCCAGCAGCCATTGGGATACAGCTGGGGCCAACGTCCTGACTTTC.

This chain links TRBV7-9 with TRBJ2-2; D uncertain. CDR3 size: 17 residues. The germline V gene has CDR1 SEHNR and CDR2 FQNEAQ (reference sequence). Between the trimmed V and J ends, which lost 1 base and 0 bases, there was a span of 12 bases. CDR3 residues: CASSLGYQRANTGELFF. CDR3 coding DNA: TGTGCCAGCAGCTTAGGCTATCAGAGAGCGAACACCGGGGAGCTGTTTTTT.

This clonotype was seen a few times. The CDR3 reads CASRERAQETQYF. The CDR3 DNA follows: TGTGCCAGCAGGGAGAGGGCCCAAGAGACCCAGTACTTC. The chain uses TRBV7-9 and TRBJ2-5; D is possibly TRBD2 (5 bases). Germline CDR1 SEHNR, CDR2 FQNEAQ (reference sequence). Trimming removed 6 bases from V and 1 base from J, with 9 bases in between. This CDR3 has 13 residues.

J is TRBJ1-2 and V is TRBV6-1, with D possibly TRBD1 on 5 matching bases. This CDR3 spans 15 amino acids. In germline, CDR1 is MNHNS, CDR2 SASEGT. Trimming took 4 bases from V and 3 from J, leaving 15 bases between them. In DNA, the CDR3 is TGTGCCAGCAGTGGATTGACAGTTCCTTACTATGGCTACACCTTC. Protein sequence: CASSGLTVPYYGYTF.